The 18 T cell receptor beta chains below all came from one sample that was sequenced in a study of blood T cell repertoires in COVID-19 (TCRdb year 2020). The library was produced with the immunoSEQ multiplex PCR assay. As stored in TCRdb, this immuneACCESS dataset retains in-frame rearrangements with V and J assigned. A fraction of the clones does not appear; measured against another copy, unresolved V genes explain less than half of the discrepancy, and the remainder lacks a known reason. The sample yields 60,000 to 80,000 clones; 88% were counted once. The top ten hold approximately 6.8% of the sample. Sequenced input: peripheral blood. These receptors originate from a woman aged 70-85 years with acute or convalescent COVID-19.

The chain recombines TRBV19 with TRBJ2-1; 9 bases agree with TRBD1. Germline V CDR1 and CDR2: LNHDA, SQIVND (reference sequence). The ends lost 3 bases at V and 12 bases at J; junction bases unmatched: 6. The CDR3 sequence is 13 residues long. This chain's CDR3 is CASSIRTTGGQFF. The CDR3 bases are TGTGCCAGTAGTATCCGGACGACAGGGGGGCAGTTCTTC.

The rearrangement joins TRBV6-6 to TRBJ2-1, with D maybe TRBD1 (6 bases). Germline V gives CDR1 MNHNY, CDR2 SVGAGI (reference sequence). The CDR3 spans 11 residues. Trimming left V 6 bases short and J 10 bases short, with 10 bases between. The CDR3 DNA reads as TGTGCCAGCAGGAACAGGGCCGAGCAGTTCTTC. It translates to CASRNRAEQFF.

The sample holds a few counts of this clone. This chain joins TRBV6-5 and TRBJ1-5; TRBD1 matches 8 bases. V trimming: 8 bases; J trimming: 5 bases; junction bases outside the gene matches: 8. Looked up from germline, CDR1 is MNHEY and CDR2 is SVGAGI. This CDR3 comprises 14 residues. CDR3 DNA: TGTGCCAGCGCGGGAGACAGGGGTTATCAGCCCCAGCATTTT. It specifies CASAGDRGYQPQHF.

This CDR3 reads CASSLVSGSGQPQHF. The CDR3 DNA reads TGTGCCAGCAGCTTAGTTTCGGGGTCAGGTCAGCCCCAGCATTTT. V and J are TRBV7-2 and TRBJ1-5, with D hard to call. Per the germline V gene, CDR1 is SGHTA and CDR2 is FQGNSA. Trimming took 1 base from V and 6 from J, leaving 13 bases between them. The CDR3 consists of 15 residues.

The chain combines TRBV28 with TRBJ1-3, with 11 bases identical to TRBD1. The CDR3 covers 17 residues. Germline CDR1 and CDR2: MDHEN and SYDVKM. The V segment lost 5 bases and the J segment 0 bases; nucleotides outside the gene matches: 6. The CDR3 protein is CASSARGTGGSGNTIYF. The CDR3 region has the DNA TGTGCCAGCAGTGCGCGAGGGACAGGGGGCTCTGGAAACACCATATATTTT.

This clone was counted between two and nine times. The rearrangement uses TRBV5-8 and TRBJ1-5; the D gene is possibly TRBD1 (6 bases). V dropped 4 bases and J dropped 7 bases, with 15 bases sitting between them. CDR1 is SGHTS and CDR2 is YDEGEE in the germline V gene. This CDR3 contains 14 residues. Written as DNA, the CDR3 is TGTGCCAGCAGCAGTACAGGGCGCGGGCAGCCCCAGCATTTT. Residues: CASSSTGRGQPQHF.

This chain joins TRBV18 and TRBJ2-6; TRBD1 agrees at 11 bases. With 3 bases clipped from V and 2 bases from J, the junction kept 3 bases outside the gene matches. CDR1 is KGHSH, CDR2 LQKENI, per germline. The CDR3 has 17 residues. CDR3 nucleotides: TGTGCCAGCTCACCTGGGACAGGGGGGACTGGGGCCAACGTCCTGACTTTC. Residues: CASSPGTGGTGANVLTF.

The chain couples TRBV7-6 to TRBJ2-1, with D uncertain. Trimming took 2 bases from V and 0 from J, leaving 11 bases between them. Germline CDR1 is SGHVS and CDR2 is FNYEAQ. The CDR3 spans 16 residues. The CDR3 DNA is TGTGCCAGCAGCTTACAGCTACGGAGCTCCTACAATGAGCAGTTCTTC. As protein: CASSLQLRSSYNEQFF. Combining the CDR3 with reference TRBV7-6 and TRBJ2-1 gives the whole variable domain GAGVSQSPRYKVTKRGQDVALRCDPISGHVSLYWYRQALGQGPEFLTYFNYEAQQDKSGLPNDRFSAERPEGSISTLTIQRTEQRDSAMYRCASSLQLRSSYNEQFFGPGTRLTVL.

The chain employs TRBV4-1 and TRBJ2-3, with 12 bases aligning to TRBD2. CDR3 length: 17 residues. Germline V gene lookup returns CDR1 MGHRA and CDR2 YSYEKL. V was pared by 3 bases and J by 8 bases, with 12 bases of the junction left unmatched. Written as DNA, the CDR3 is TGCGCCAGCAGCCAGAACCCTAGCGGGGGGGCCGAAGGTACGCAGTATTTT. Residues: CASSQNPSGGAEGTQYF.

This chain joins TRBV11-2 and TRBJ2-7; D gene uncertain. This CDR3 has 16 amino acids. Germline CDR1 reads SGHAT; CDR2 reads FQNNGV. Deletions cut 0 bases from V and 0 bases from J, with 12 bases between. CDR3 in DNA: TGTGCCAGCAGCTTAGATTTCCAGGCCAGCTCCTACGAGCAGTACTTC. This translates into CASSLDFQASSYEQYF.

V is TRBV5-6 and J is TRBJ2-5; weak D call: TRBD1 (5 bases). V lost 2 bases to trimming and J lost 2 bases, with 7 bases between them. CDR1 SGHDT and CDR2 YYEEEE come from the germline V gene. This CDR3 is built from 13 residues. The CDR3 DNA is TGTGCCAGCAGCTTCACAGGACAAGAGACCCAGTACTTC. Translating it yields CASSFTGQETQYF.

V is TRBV27 and J is TRBJ2-4; D perhaps matches TRBD1 (7 bases). CDR3 length: 14 residues. The V end was cut by 8 bases, the J end by 4 bases, with 15 bases between. Looked up from germline, CDR1 is MNHEY and CDR2 is SMNVEV (reference sequence). The DNA of the CDR3 is TGTGCCAGCGGACAGTCAGGGGGGAAAAACATTCAGTACTTC. This sequence encodes CASGQSGGKNIQYF.

This chain connects TRBV3-1 (or the pseudogene TRBV3-2) to TRBJ1-1; D is perhaps TRBD1 (6 bases). This CDR3 spans 11 amino acids. Looked up from germline, CDR1 is LGHDT and CDR2 is YNNKEL (reference sequence). V was cut by 5 bases and J by 10 bases, with 11 bases left in between. The CDR3 loop is CASSLQGRAFF. The DNA of the CDR3 is TGTGCCAGCAGCTTACAGGGTAGAGCTTTCTTT.

This clone was seen a handful of times. The rearrangement links TRBV28 to TRBJ2-7, with 8 bases fitting TRBD1. The V gene end was trimmed by 7 bases and the J gene end by 2 bases; junction bases not matched to a gene: 4. The CDR3 runs to 13 residues. Germline CDR1 reads MDHEN; CDR2 reads SYDVKM. CDR3 in amino acids: CASTGTGTYEQYF. DNA for the CDR3: TGTGCCAGCACCGGGACAGGTACCTACGAGCAGTACTTC.

This chain uses TRBV28 with TRBJ1-2; D is ambiguous. Germline CDR1 and CDR2: MDHEN and SYDVKM. V shed 6 bases and J shed 7 bases, with 21 bases lying between them. This CDR3 is 15 amino acids long. This CDR3 reads CASSVRGIGRGGYTF. Written as DNA, the CDR3 is TGTGCCAGCAGCGTTCGGGGAATAGGGCGAGGTGGCTACACCTTC.

V gene TRBV5-5 combines with J gene TRBJ2-5; possibly TRBD1 for D (6 bases). Between the trimmed V and J ends, which lost 0 bases and 5 bases, there was a span of 17 bases. CDR3 length: 16 amino acids. The V gene's germline CDR1 is SGHKS and CDR2 YYEKEE (reference sequence). As DNA, the CDR3 is TGTGCCAGCAGCTTGGCGCCCAGGGGAGAGGGGGAGACCCAGTACTTC. This sequence encodes CASSLAPRGEGETQYF.

This sequence joins TRBV20-1 and TRBJ1-1; no firm D call. Germline-derived CDR1 and CDR2 are DFQATT and SNEGSKA (reference sequence). V was trimmed by 5 bases and J by 4 bases, leaving 8 bases between them. The CDR3 is 11 residues long. This CDR3 is CSASGGTEAFF. DNA for the CDR3: TGCAGTGCTTCCGGTGGCACTGAAGCTTTCTTT.

The rearrangement joins TRBV5-1 to TRBJ2-1, with 10 bases matching TRBD2. V shed 3 bases, J shed 4 bases, and the junction held 4 bases outside the gene matches. Germline-derived CDR1 and CDR2 are SGHRS and YFSETQ. This CDR3 comprises 15 residues. CDR3 DNA: TGCGCCAGCAGCTCCGGACTAGCGGCTTACAATGAGCAGTTCTTC. It translates to CASSSGLAAYNEQFF.